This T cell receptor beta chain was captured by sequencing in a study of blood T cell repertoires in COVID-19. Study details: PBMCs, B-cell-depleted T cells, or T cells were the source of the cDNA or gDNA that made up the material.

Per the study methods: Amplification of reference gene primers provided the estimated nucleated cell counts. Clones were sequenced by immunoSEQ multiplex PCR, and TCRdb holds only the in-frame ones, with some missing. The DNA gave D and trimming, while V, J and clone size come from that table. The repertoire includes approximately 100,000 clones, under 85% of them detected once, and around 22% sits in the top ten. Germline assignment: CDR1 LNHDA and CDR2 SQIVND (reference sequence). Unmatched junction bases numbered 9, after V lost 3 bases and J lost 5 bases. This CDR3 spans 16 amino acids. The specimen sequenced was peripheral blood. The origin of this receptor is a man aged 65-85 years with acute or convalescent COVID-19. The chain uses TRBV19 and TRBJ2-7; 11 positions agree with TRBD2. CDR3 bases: TGTGCCAGTAGTATCGTCCTAGCGGGAGGATTAGACGAGCAGTACTTC. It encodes CASSIVLAGGLDEQYF.